Within the sample, the clone carrying this TCR beta chain is medium-sized. The antigen is unknown. The entry originates in a study of spatial heterogeneity in lung cancer. Turning to the study itself: Sequence detection consistently recorded a greater number of beta-chain than alpha-chain sequences. Combinations of a unique TCR and a UMI were tallied in raw reads, and on average each appeared more than ten times.

Study outcomes and limitations: Within tumors, counts of expanded alpha and beta TCRs tracked tumor mutation counts.

Unique molecular identifiers tagged every individual TCR cDNA molecule. TCRdb processed the 5' RACE reads anew with MiXCR; each CDR3 protein has one entry. The sample includes under 6,500 distinct CDR3 sequences, around 12% seen only once; the top ten take 49%. Indicated time point: sample taken at primary tumor resection. The receptor was derived from a male donor with early-stage non-small cell lung cancer. The sequencing here drew on lung tumor tissue, taken at surgery.

In DNA, the CDR3 is TGTGCCACCAGCAGAGATATAATAGGGACTAGCGGGGGTACAGAGACCCAGTACTTC. Translation gives CATSRDIIGTSGGTETQYF. V and J are TRBV15 and TRBJ2-5, with 14 bases identical to TRBD2. Germline V gene sequence: CDR1 LNHNV, CDR2 YYDKDF (reference sequence). After removal of 0 bases from V and 4 bases from J, the junction contained 10 bases not matched to a gene. The CDR3 covers 19 residues.